In this sample, the clone carrying this TCR beta chain turned up a few times. Its antigen remains unknown. MiXCR was run by TCRdb on the RACE reads, yielding one entry per CDR3 protein. The sample has 95,000 to 150,000 distinct CDR3 sequences, roughly 15% seen once. The data are from a study of human T cells and chemical hapten exposure. Study-level information: Chiefly women, the patients showed alopecia areata, totalis or universalis.

Time point here: patch test 1, 2 weeks after DPC sensitization. Documented treatment: therapeutic diphenylcyclopropenone sensitization with weekly scalp DPC. The germline V gene encodes CDR1 LGHNA and CDR2 YSLEER. Losses at the gene ends were 2 bases for V and 5 bases for J; bases not matched to a gene: 5. The CDR3 has 14 residues. Findings of the study overall: Positive correlation was observed between PT1 expanded TCR counts and patch test score.

The chain employs TRBV4-3 and TRBJ2-5; TRBD1 matches 7 bases. The sequencing used whole blood, collected in connection with sensitization to the hapten diphenylcyclopropenone (DPC). The receptor's source is a man between 18 and 35 years old with alopecia areata. Some clones in this sample may be carry-over from other donors' samples. For the CDR3, the DNA is TGCGCCAGCAGCCAAAAGACAGGGCTGGAGACCCAGTACTTC. Protein sequence: CASSQKTGLETQYF.